The 26 T cell receptor beta chains listed next were all sequenced from one sample in a study of vaccination effects on CD4 cells after COVID-19. Sequencing used immunoSEQ multiplex PCR; TCRdb keeps in-frame clones, though not all of them. Seen here are 45,000 to 50,000 clones, 55% to 75% observed once, and the top ten hold 4.5% to 6.5%. No antigen has been identified for these receptors. When around nine days of culture had elapsed, CD4+ T cells were isolated. Sequencing used CD4+ T cells from PBMCs cultured without peptide, obtained before COVID-19 vaccination. The receptor set was obtained from a human donor who received a COVID-19 vaccine.

The chain is built from TRBV5-1 and TRBJ1-5; 8 nucleotides match TRBD1. V trimming: 4 bases; J trimming: 3 bases; junction bases outside the gene matches: 6. The CDR3 has 15 residues. CDR1 and CDR2 (germline): SGHRS, YFSETQ. The CDR3 nucleotides are TGCGCCAGCAGCCCCGGGACAGGTGTCAATCAGCCCCAGCATTTT. It codes for CASSPGTGVNQPQHF.

The J gene is TRBJ1-2, the V gene TRBV7-2; no firm D call. The V end was cut by 5 bases, the J end by 4 bases, with 11 bases between. Germline V gene data show CDR1 as SGHTA and CDR2 as FQGNSA. This CDR3 region has 13 residues. The CDR3 reads CASSPISSYGYTF. CDR3 sequence (DNA): TGTGCCAGCAGCCCGATTTCCTCCTATGGCTACACCTTC.

To note about this clone: Other nucleotide sequences from this sample produce the same CDR3. The V gene is TRBV12-3 or TRBV12-4, the J gene TRBJ2-7; D gene unclear. Deletions cut 0 bases from V and 3 bases from J, with 6 bases between. This CDR3 contains 13 residues. The CDR3 coding sequence is TGTGCCAGCAGTTTAGCGGTGGACTACGAGCAGTACTTC. Its protein product is CASSLAVDYEQYF.

This clone was counted only a few times. The V and J genes are TRBV6-5 and TRBJ2-7; maybe TRBD2 (5 bases). This CDR3 contains 11 residues. Between the trimmed V and J ends, which lost 8 bases and 4 bases, there was a span of 9 bases. The germline V gene has CDR1 MNHEY and CDR2 SVGAGI. The CDR3 DNA follows: TGTGCCAGCTTGTCGGGGTACGAGCAGTACTTC. Translated: CASLSGYEQYF.

The rearrangement joins TRBV4-1 to TRBJ2-5, with 10 bases matching TRBD2. The CDR3 length is 19 residues. Germline V gives CDR1 MGHRA, CDR2 YSYEKL. J lost 0 bases, V lost 3 bases, and 13 bases had no gene match. CDR3 bases: TGCGCCAGCAGCCACACCGGACTAGCGGACCGCATCTACCAAGAGACCCAGTACTTC. It translates to CASSHTGLADRIYQETQYF.

This clone was seen only a few times. The chain has TRBV5-1 and TRBJ1-2, with TRBD1 matching over 11 bases. The germline CDR1 and CDR2 sequences are SGHRS and YFSETQ. This CDR3 comprises 14 residues. The V and J ends lost 4 bases and 2 bases, in that order; junction bases with no gene match: 1. DNA for the CDR3: TGCGCCAGCAGCAGGGACAGGGGGAACTATGGCTACACCTTC. This gives the protein CASSRDRGNYGYTF.

The J gene is TRBJ2-3, the V gene TRBV5-6, with 8 bases that match TRBD2. The germline V gene encodes CDR1 SGHDT and CDR2 YYEEEE. The junction had 6 bases not matched to a gene; V was cut back by 3 bases and J by 3 bases. This CDR3 spans 15 amino acids. The CDR3 nucleotides read TGTGCCAGCAGCTCCCGGGGGGGCCGAACAGATACGCAGTATTTT. Its protein is CASSSRGGRTDTQYF.

This chain uses TRBV7-3 with TRBJ2-7; the D gene is possibly TRBD2 (5 bases). Looked up from germline, CDR1 is SGHTA and CDR2 is FQGTGA. The CDR3 runs to 12 residues. The germline V and J ends were trimmed by 2 bases and 7 bases, with 9 bases remaining between them. CDR3 DNA sequence: TGTGCCAGCAGCTTACCGGGAAGAGAGCAGTACTTC. This translates into CASSLPGREQYF.

V and J are TRBV3-1 (or the pseudogene TRBV3-2) and TRBJ1-1; possibly TRBD1 for D (6 bases). Germline V gene lookup returns CDR1 LGHDT and CDR2 YNNKEL (reference sequence). The CDR3 sequence is 16 residues long. V was shortened by 10 bases and J by 1 base, with 22 bases between the two germline ends. The CDR3 loop is CATGTTGKGGNTEAFF. CDR3 DNA: TGTGCCACGGGTACGACAGGAAAGGGGGGGAACACTGAAGCTTTCTTT.

This clone has only a few counts. The chain carries TRBV6-6 and TRBJ2-7; 9 nucleotides line up with TRBD2. The germline V gene encodes CDR1 MNHNY and CDR2 SVGAGI (reference sequence). After removal of 6 bases from V and 3 bases from J, the junction contained 6 bases not matched to a gene. The CDR3 spans 14 residues. This CDR3 is CASSGSSGIYEQYF. In DNA form, the CDR3 reads TGTGCCAGCAGCGGCTCTAGCGGGATCTACGAGCAGTACTTC.

The table lists this clone with a few counts. V usage is TRBV2 and J usage is TRBJ1-4, with TRBD1 matching 8 bases. CDR3 length: 14 residues. CDR1 is SNHLY and CDR2 is FYNNEI in the germline V gene. V was pared by 6 bases and J by 8 bases, with 8 bases of the junction left unmatched. The CDR3 protein is CASSPGTGIEKLFF. DNA for the CDR3: TGTGCCAGCAGCCCCGGGACAGGAATCGAAAAACTGTTTTTT.

This clone has only a few counts. The chain recombines TRBV19 with TRBJ2-3; possibly TRBD2 for D (5 bases). This CDR3 is 13 amino acids long. CDR1 and CDR2 (germline): LNHDA, SQIVND (reference sequence). Between the trimmed V and J ends, which lost 3 bases and 4 bases, there was a span of 8 bases. The CDR3 bases are TGTGCCAGTAGTATTGGACTCCCAGATACGCAGTATTTT. Its protein product is CASSIGLPDTQYF.

The rearrangement uses TRBV5-6 and TRBJ1-2; D is ambiguous. V dropped 6 bases and J dropped 6 bases, with 9 bases sitting between them. Germline CDR1 SGHDT, CDR2 YYEEEE. The CDR3 is 11 residues long. The CDR3 coding sequence is TGTGCCAGCACCCGGGGTGATGGCTACACCTTC. Its protein is CASTRGDGYTF.

This clone was detected only a few times. This sequence joins TRBV28 and TRBJ1-5; 8 bases match TRBD1. The CDR3 length is 15 residues. CDR1 is MDHEN, CDR2 SYDVKM, per germline. With 3 bases clipped from V and 4 bases from J, the junction kept 5 bases outside the gene matches. The CDR3 sequence: CASSFIQGGNQPQHF. The CDR3 coding sequence is TGTGCCAGCAGTTTTATACAGGGGGGGAATCAGCCCCAGCATTTT. Drawing the rest from reference TRBV28 and TRBJ1-5, the complete variable domain is DVKVTQSSRYLVKRTGEKVFLECVQDMDHENMFWYRQDPGLGLRLIYFSYDVKMKEKGDIPEGYSVSREKKERFSLILESASTNQTSMYLCASSFIQGGNQPQHFGDGTRLSIL.

This sequence joins TRBV7-8 and TRBJ2-5, with a possible D match to TRBD1 (5 bases). V lost 1 base and J lost 5, with 11 bases in between. The CDR3 runs 14 residues. Germline V CDR1 and CDR2: SGHVS, FQNEAQ. The CDR3 region has the DNA TGTGCCAGCAGCTTAGTACAGGATCGGGAGACCCAGTACTTC. This codes for CASSLVQDRETQYF.

The V call is TRBV5-1, the J call TRBJ2-1; TRBD1 matches at 9 bases. Germline trimming cut 0 bases from V and 4 bases from J; bases unmatched to any gene: 5. CDR1 is SGHRS, CDR2 YFSETQ, per germline. This CDR3 has 16 amino acids. Here the CDR3 reads CASSLEVDRGYNEQFF. The DNA for the CDR3 is TGCGCCAGCAGCTTGGAAGTGGACAGGGGATACAATGAGCAGTTCTTC.

This chain links TRBV19 with TRBJ1-5; no definite D call. Trimming took 3 bases from V and 0 from J, leaving 6 bases between them. CDR3 length: 14 amino acids. The germline CDR1 and CDR2 sequences are LNHDA and SQIVND (reference sequence). The CDR3 spells CASSMRVSNQPQHF. The CDR3 DNA reads TGTGCCAGTAGTATGAGGGTTAGCAATCAGCCCCAGCATTTT. The variable domain in full, with the rest retrieved from reference TRBV19 and TRBJ1-5, is DGGITQSPKYLFRKEGQNVTLSCEQNLNHDAMYWYRQDPGQGLRLIYYSQIVNDFQKGDIAEGYSVSREKKESFPLTVTSAQKNPTAFYLCASSMRVSNQPQHFGDGTRLSIL.

The chain recombines TRBV19 with TRBJ1-1; a weak D match, TRBD1 (5 bases). V was cut by 5 bases and J by 3 bases, with 16 bases left in between. This CDR3 has 15 amino acids. Per the germline V gene, CDR1 is LNHDA and CDR2 is SQIVND (reference sequence). The CDR3, as DNA: TGTGCCAGTAGTCCTCGACAGAGAGAGGACACTGAAGCTTTCTTT. Its protein product is CASSPRQREDTEAFF.

CDR3 sequence reads: CASNPGLAGANVLTF. CDR3 bases: TGTGCCAGCAACCCGGGACTAGCTGGGGCCAACGTCCTGACTTTC. J is TRBJ2-6 and V is TRBV3-1 (or the pseudogene TRBV3-2); 8 nucleotides line up with TRBD2. The germline V gene encodes CDR1 LGHDT and CDR2 YNNKEL (reference sequence). This CDR3 comprises 15 residues. The V segment lost 7 bases and the J segment 2 bases; nucleotides outside the gene matches: 4.

The CDR3 DNA reads as TGTGCCACTACAGGGGGATCCTCTGGAAACACCATATATTTT. This translates into CATTGGSSGNTIYF. This chain joins TRBV19 and TRBJ1-3; TRBD1 agrees at 8 bases. This CDR3 is 14 amino acids long. Germline V gene lookup returns CDR1 LNHDA and CDR2 SQIVND (reference sequence). Trimming took 10 bases from V and 0 from J; bases not matched to a gene: 5.

In its sample, this clone was seen once. The chain couples TRBV9 to TRBJ2-5; 9 bases align to TRBD2. V shed 1 base and J 3 bases; nucleotides not matched to a gene: 7. There are 16 residues in the CDR3. Germline CDR1 SGDLS, CDR2 YYNGEE. The CDR3 region is CASSVSSGSQKETQYF. As DNA, the CDR3 is TGTGCCAGCAGCGTAAGTAGCGGGAGTCAAAAAGAGACCCAGTACTTC.

The chain recombines TRBV2 with TRBJ1-2; D is undetermined. Trimming removed 3 bases from V and 4 bases from J, with 9 bases in between. This CDR3 comprises 13 residues. Germline V gives CDR1 SNHLY, CDR2 FYNNEI. For the CDR3, the DNA is TGTGCCAGCAGTGACGACGGGCCCTATGGCTACACCTTC. Translating it yields CASSDDGPYGYTF.

This clone was detected a few times. The chain is built from TRBV6-5 and TRBJ1-5, with 9 bases fitting TRBD1. CDR1 MNHEY and CDR2 SVGAGI come from the germline V gene. The trim removed 6 bases at V and 7 bases at J, leaving 7 bases unmatched. There are 14 residues in the CDR3. The CDR3, as DNA: TGTGCCAGCAGGGTCGGGACAGGGTGGCAGCCCCAGCATTTT. Translated: CASRVGTGWQPQHF.

The rearrangement links TRBV6-5 to TRBJ1-6; possibly TRBD1 for D (6 bases). The V gene's germline CDR1 is MNHEY and CDR2 SVGAGI. Trimming left V 5 bases short and J 8 bases short, with 13 bases between. This CDR3 is built from 14 residues. The CDR3 is CASSTGPGDSPLHF. The CDR3, as DNA: TGTGCCAGCAGTACAGGGCCCGGTGATTCACCCCTCCACTTT.

The V call is TRBV19, the J call TRBJ1-2; the match to TRBD1 covers 8 bases. The germline CDR1 and CDR2 sequences are LNHDA and SQIVND (reference sequence). V dropped 1 base and J dropped 2; count of bases not matched to a gene: 6. CDR3 length equals 16 residues. CDR3 region: CASSIGRDRRNYGYTF. The CDR3 DNA follows: TGTGCCAGTAGTATAGGGAGGGACAGGAGGAACTATGGCTACACCTTC.

The chain uses TRBV20-1 and TRBJ2-3, with D perhaps TRBD2 (6 bases). In germline, CDR1 is DFQATT, CDR2 SNEGSKA (reference sequence). There are 11 residues in the CDR3. V was clipped by 6 bases and J by 8 bases, with 12 bases between them. The CDR3 DNA sequence: TGCAGTGCGCAGACTAGTCGTACGCAGTATTTT. This gives the protein CSAQTSRTQYF.